Listed here are 26 T cell receptor beta chains from one sample, sequenced in a study of blood T cell repertoires in COVID-19. Libraries were prepared by immunoSEQ multiplex PCR; TCRdb keeps only in-frame clonotypes and omits some of them. In the table there are 400,000 to 550,000 clones, roughly 90% of which are singletons. Sequenced material: peripheral blood. Receptors originate from a woman in her twenties or thirties with acute or convalescent COVID-19.

The chain is built from TRBV10-2 and TRBJ1-6, with a tentative D call TRBD1 (6 bases). The CDR3 runs to 14 residues. Trimming cost V 6 bases and J 8 bases, with 14 bases left between them. In germline, CDR1 is WSHSY, CDR2 SAAADI. CDR3 sequence (DNA): TGCGCCAGCAGGGTTACGGACAGAGATTCACCCCTCCACTTT. Protein sequence: CASRVTDRDSPLHF.

This clone was recorded only once. The chain joins TRBV7-2 to TRBJ2-7, with 10 bases lining up with TRBD1. J gave up 3 bases and V 3 bases, and 14 bases lay outside the gene matches. This CDR3 comprises 18 residues. Germline-derived CDR1 and CDR2 are SGHTA and FQGNSA. Here the CDR3 DNA reads TGTGCCAGCAGCTTGAGGGACAGGGGACCTTCCTACTACTACGAGCAGTACTTC. It codes for CASSLRDRGPSYYYEQYF.

As regards this clone: An end of the junction differs from the germline gene, which may be a read error. The chain couples TRBV29-1 to TRBJ2-7; 9 nucleotides match TRBD1. Germline V gene lookup returns CDR1 SQVTM and CDR2 ANQGSEA. The CDR3 has 13 amino acids. CDR3 sequence (DNA): TGCAGCGTTGAGAGTGGGACAGGGATTACCCCTCTGTTT. Encoded protein: CSVESGTGITPLF.

The count of this clone is one. The chain carries TRBV4-1 and TRBJ2-7, with D unresolved. The CDR3 is made up of 13 amino acids. Germline CDR1 reads MGHRA; CDR2 reads YSYEKL. V was shortened by 1 base and J by 7 bases, with 11 bases between the two germline ends. CDR3 protein: CASSQARFEEQYF. CDR3 DNA: TGCGCCAGCAGCCAAGCCCGTTTCGAGGAGCAGTACTTC.

CDR3 in amino acids: CASSLSGRGGQFLYGYTF. The DNA of the CDR3 is TGTGCCAGCAGTTTATCTGGTCGGGGGGGGCAGTTTCTCTATGGCTACACCTTC. The chain combines TRBV28 with TRBJ1-2; tentative D call: TRBD1 (6 bases). Germline V CDR1 and CDR2: MDHEN, SYDVKM. This CDR3 spans 18 amino acids. V was clipped by 1 base and J by 4 bases, with 22 bases between them.

This chain joins TRBV5-1 and TRBJ2-1, with TRBD2 identical over 13 bases. The CDR3 is 15 amino acids. Germline V gene data show CDR1 as SGHRS and CDR2 as YFSETQ. Unmatched junction bases numbered 6, after V lost 4 bases and J lost 8 bases. The DNA for the CDR3 is TGCGCCAGCAGCCCATGGACTAGCGGGGGCTATGAGCAGTTCTTC. Translating it yields CASSPWTSGGYEQFF.

In this sample, this clone turned up once. The sample has other DNA sequences that encode this CDR3 too. The V gene is TRBV2, the J gene TRBJ2-5; the D is unclear. Germline V gives CDR1 SNHLY, CDR2 FYNNEI. The CDR3 runs to 10 residues. Trimming shortened V by 6 bases and J by 5 bases, and 4 bases separated the two germline ends. As DNA, the CDR3 is TGTGCCAGCAGGGAGGAGACCCAGTACTTC. Residues: CASREETQYF.

The chain recombines TRBV9 with TRBJ2-1; 12 bases line up with TRBD2. Germline-derived CDR1 and CDR2 are SGDLS and YYNGEE. CDR3 size: 14 residues. The V gene end was trimmed by 3 bases and the J gene end by 8 bases; junction bases not matched to a gene: 3. The CDR3 loop is CASSETSGGDEQFF. CDR3 DNA sequence: TGTGCCAGCAGCGAGACTAGCGGGGGTGATGAGCAGTTCTTC.

CDR3 DNA sequence: TGTGCCTGGAGTTGGGCAGAGACTAATGAAAAACTGTTTTTT. Residues: CAWSWAETNEKLFF. This chain connects TRBV30 to TRBJ1-4; D remains unclear. V was cut by 2 bases and J by 2 bases, with 9 bases left in between. The CDR3 has 14 amino acids. The germline gives CDR1 GTSNPN, CDR2 SVGIG (reference sequence).

A single count supports this clone. The chain employs TRBV19 and TRBJ1-1; TRBD1 matches at 12 bases. The J segment lost 4 bases and the V segment lost 5 bases, leaving 17 bases of the junction unmatched. CDR3 length: 19 residues. CDR1 is LNHDA, CDR2 SQIVND, per germline (reference sequence). In nucleotides, the CDR3 is TGTGCCAGTAGTCCTATAGGGACAGGGGGCGGCCTCGGGGGCACTGAAGCTTTCTTT. The encoded protein is CASSPIGTGGGLGGTEAFF. Complete variable domain (other parts from reference TRBV19 and TRBJ1-1): DGGITQSPKYLFRKEGQNVTLSCEQNLNHDAMYWYRQDPGQGLRLIYYSQIVNDFQKGDIAEGYSVSREKKESFPLTVTSAQKNPTAFYLCASSPIGTGGGLGGTEAFFGQGTRLTVV.

V and J are TRBV7-3 and TRBJ2-5; 9 positions agree with TRBD1. Per germline, CDR1 SGHTA and CDR2 FQGTGA. The CDR3 is 15 residues long. J gave up 0 bases and V 5 bases, and 4 bases lay outside the gene matches. CDR3 sequence reads: CASSQGQGNQETQYF. CDR3 coding DNA: TGTGCCAGCAGCCAGGGACAGGGTAACCAAGAGACCCAGTACTTC.

The chain couples TRBV19 to TRBJ1-6; 11 nucleotides align to TRBD1. V gave up 4 bases and J gave up 10 bases; unmatched junction bases: 6. This CDR3 has 15 amino acids. Germline CDR1 LNHDA, CDR2 SQIVND (reference sequence). CDR3 DNA sequence: TGTGCCAGTAGTACCTCCGGGACAGGGGGGTCACCCCTCCACTTT. Translation gives CASSTSGTGGSPLHF.

The chain employs TRBV11-2 and TRBJ2-3; D gene ambiguous. The CDR3 runs to 14 residues. V lost 2 bases and J lost 4, with 10 bases in between. CDR1 is SGHAT and CDR2 is FQNNGV in the germline V gene. CDR3 sequence (DNA): TGTGCCAGCAGCTTACGCGGTAGCCCAGATACGCAGTATTTT. Translated: CASSLRGSPDTQYF.

This sequence joins TRBV9 and TRBJ2-1; a weak D match, TRBD1 (7 bases). The CDR3 covers 17 residues. The germline V and J ends were trimmed by 3 bases and 3 bases, with 19 bases remaining between them. Germline-derived CDR1 and CDR2 are SGDLS and YYNGEE. DNA for the CDR3: TGTGCCAGCAGCGCGGAGGGAAAGGGGACAGTCTACAATGAGCAGTTCTTC. Residues: CASSAEGKGTVYNEQFF. The full variable domain, with the rest looked up from reference TRBV9 and TRBJ2-1, is DSGVTQTPKHLITATGQRVTLRCSPRSGDLSVYWYQQSLDQGLQFLIQYYNGEERAKGNILERFSAQQFPDLHSELNLSSLELGDSALYFCASSAEGKGTVYNEQFFGPGTRLTVL.

This sequence joins TRBV5-1 and TRBJ1-6; TRBD1 agrees at 10 bases. The germline V gene has CDR1 SGHRS and CDR2 YFSETQ. V lost 4 bases, J lost 11 bases, and 9 bases stayed unmatched. CDR3 size: 15 residues. The CDR3 sequence: CASSLETGGLTPLHF. CDR3 in DNA: TGCGCCAGCAGCCTTGAGACAGGGGGCCTGACACCCCTCCACTTT.

The chain employs TRBV6-6 and TRBJ2-6; 7 bases fit TRBD1. The V segment lost 6 bases and the J segment 2 bases; nucleotides outside the gene matches: 4. The germline gives CDR1 MNHNY, CDR2 SVGAGI (reference sequence). The length of the CDR3 is 15 residues. The CDR3 coding sequence is TGTGCCAGCAGCGACGGGACAGCTGGGGCCAACGTCCTGACTTTC. Protein product: CASSDGTAGANVLTF.

Only a few counts were recorded for this clone. This rearrangement joins TRBV15 to TRBJ2-7; TRBD1 aligns across 8 bases. The CDR3 spans 15 residues. V was pared by 6 bases and J by 1 base, with 8 bases of the junction left unmatched. The germline V gene encodes CDR1 LNHNV and CDR2 YYDKDF (reference sequence). CDR3 protein: CATRLNRGTSYEQYF. For the CDR3, the DNA is TGTGCCACCAGATTAAACAGGGGGACGTCCTACGAGCAGTACTTC. Drawing the rest from reference TRBV15 and TRBJ2-7, the complete variable domain is DAMVIQNPRYQVTQFGKPVTLSCSQTLNHNVMYWYQQKSSQAPKLLFHYYDKDFNNEADTPDNFQSRRPNTSFCFLDIRSPGLGDTAMYLCATRLNRGTSYEQYFGPGTRLTVT.

This clone was seen only once. The V call is TRBV11-1, the J call TRBJ2-7, with D perhaps matching TRBD1 (6 bases). CDR1 and CDR2 (germline): SGHAT, FQDESV (reference sequence). Trimming left V 5 bases short and J 4 bases short, with 9 bases between. The CDR3 length is 12 residues. The CDR3 DNA is TGTGCCAGCAGCCCTCAGGGGTACGAGCAGTACTTC. Encoded protein: CASSPQGYEQYF.

The V and J genes are TRBV30 and TRBJ2-3; 9 positions match TRBD1. CDR3 size: 15 residues. V dropped 5 bases and J dropped 3; count of bases not matched to a gene: 9. Germline V CDR1 and CDR2: GTSNPN, SVGIG (reference sequence). CDR3 sequence (DNA): TGTGCCTGGGCCACCGGGACAGGGCTGACAGATACGCAGTATTTT. It is translated as CAWATGTGLTDTQYF.

CDR3 DNA sequence: TGTGCCAGCCGCGGGACGGGTAGCAATCAGCCCCAGCATTTT. It specifies CASRGTGSNQPQHF. The chain carries TRBV28 and TRBJ1-5; D perhaps matches TRBD1 (5 bases). The V and J ends lost 8 bases and 0 bases respectively, with 11 bases between them. CDR3 size: 14 residues. Germline CDR1 is MDHEN and CDR2 is SYDVKM.

This clone was picked up one time. The chain has TRBV2 and TRBJ1-2, with D tentatively TRBD1 (5 bases). Germline loops: CDR1 SNHLY, CDR2 FYNNEI. This CDR3 is built from 12 residues. V was shortened by 7 bases and J by 6 bases, with 12 bases between the two germline ends. CDR3 sequence (DNA): TGTGCCAGCACTCAGCAAGGGGATGGCTACACCTTC. Its protein product is CASTQQGDGYTF.

V and J are TRBV6-5 and TRBJ2-7; 7 nucleotides match TRBD2. Germline trimming cut 2 bases from V and 2 bases from J; bases unmatched to any gene: 3. This CDR3 spans 14 amino acids. Germline loops: CDR1 MNHEY, CDR2 SVGAGI. The chain's CDR3 is CASSYTLAAYEQYF. CDR3 in DNA: TGTGCCAGCAGTTACACGCTAGCGGCCTACGAGCAGTACTTC.

In this sample, this clone turned up once. The V and J genes are TRBV11-2 and TRBJ1-5; a weak D match, TRBD1 (6 bases). The V end was cut by 6 bases, the J end by 2 bases, with 11 bases between. The CDR3 loop spans 14 amino acids. Germline-derived CDR1 and CDR2 are SGHAT and FQNNGV. The DNA of the CDR3 is TGTGCCAGCAGTTTGTCAGGGGGCAATCAGCCCCAGCATTTT. Its protein is CASSLSGGNQPQHF.

The chain employs TRBV29-1 and TRBJ2-2, with D hard to call. Germline CDR1 and CDR2: SQVTM and ANQGSEA. The CDR3 loop spans 11 amino acids. With 5 bases removed from V and 5 bases from J, the gap between germline ends came to 6 bases. CDR3 region: CSVFTTGELFF. Here the CDR3 DNA reads TGCAGCGTTTTCACAACCGGGGAGCTGTTTTTT.

The chain uses TRBV6-5 and TRBJ1-5, with D maybe TRBD1 (6 bases). Germline V lookup: CDR1 MNHEY, CDR2 SVGAGI. The CDR3 is 15 amino acids. Deletions cut 7 bases from V and 6 bases from J, with 19 bases between. CDR3 region: CASTLGRGEAQPQHF. CDR3 bases: TGTGCCAGCACTCTGGGGAGGGGGGAGGCTCAGCCCCAGCATTTT.

This chain links TRBV5-1 with TRBJ2-5; D remains unclear. V shed 2 bases and J shed 4 bases, with 12 bases lying between them. CDR1 is SGHRS and CDR2 is YFSETQ in the germline V gene. CDR3 length: 14 amino acids. In DNA, the CDR3 is TGCGCCAGCAGCTTTGGGCAAACCCTAGAGACCCAGTACTTC. Protein sequence: CASSFGQTLETQYF.